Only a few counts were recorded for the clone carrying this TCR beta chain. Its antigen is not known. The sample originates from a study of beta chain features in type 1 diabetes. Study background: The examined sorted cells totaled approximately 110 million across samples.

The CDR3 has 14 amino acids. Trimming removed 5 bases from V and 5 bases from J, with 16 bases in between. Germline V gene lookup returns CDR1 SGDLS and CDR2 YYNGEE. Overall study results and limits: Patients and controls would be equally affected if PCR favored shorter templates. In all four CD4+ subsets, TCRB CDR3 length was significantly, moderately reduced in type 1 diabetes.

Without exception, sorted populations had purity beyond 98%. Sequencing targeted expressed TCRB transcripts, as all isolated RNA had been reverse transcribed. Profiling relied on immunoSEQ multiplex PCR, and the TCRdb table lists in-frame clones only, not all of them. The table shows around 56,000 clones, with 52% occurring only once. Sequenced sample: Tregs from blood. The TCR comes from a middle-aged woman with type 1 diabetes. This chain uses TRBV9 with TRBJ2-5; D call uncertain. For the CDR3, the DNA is TGTGCCAGCAGTCAGACTCTAGGATCGGAGACCCAGTACTTC. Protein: CASSQTLGSETQYF.